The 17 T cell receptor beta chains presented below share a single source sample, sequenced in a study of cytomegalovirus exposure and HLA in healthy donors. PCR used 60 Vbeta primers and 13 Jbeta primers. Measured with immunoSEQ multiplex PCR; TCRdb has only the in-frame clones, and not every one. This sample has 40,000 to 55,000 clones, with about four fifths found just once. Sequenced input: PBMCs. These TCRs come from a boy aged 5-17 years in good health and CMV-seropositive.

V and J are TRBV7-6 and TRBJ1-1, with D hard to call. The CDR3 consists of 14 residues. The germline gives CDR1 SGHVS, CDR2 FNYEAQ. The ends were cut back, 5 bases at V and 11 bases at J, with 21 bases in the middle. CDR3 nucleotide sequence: TGTGCCAGCAGCCCGGAACTAGTCCTAATGATGGCTTTCTTT. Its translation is CASSPELVLMMAFF.

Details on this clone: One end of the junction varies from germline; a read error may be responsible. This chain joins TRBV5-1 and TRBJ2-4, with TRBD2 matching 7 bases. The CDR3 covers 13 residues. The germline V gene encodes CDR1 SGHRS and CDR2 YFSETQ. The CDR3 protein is CASRLGRGNIQYF. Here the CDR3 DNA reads TGCGCCAGCCGCTTGGGGAGGGGAAACATTCAGTACTTC.

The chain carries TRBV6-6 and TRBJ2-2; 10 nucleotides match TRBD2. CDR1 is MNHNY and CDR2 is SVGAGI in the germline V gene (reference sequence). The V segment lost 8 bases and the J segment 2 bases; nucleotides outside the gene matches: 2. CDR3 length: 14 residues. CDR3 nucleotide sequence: TGTGCCAGCTGGACTAGCGGTAACACCGGGGAGCTGTTTTTT. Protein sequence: CASWTSGNTGELFF.

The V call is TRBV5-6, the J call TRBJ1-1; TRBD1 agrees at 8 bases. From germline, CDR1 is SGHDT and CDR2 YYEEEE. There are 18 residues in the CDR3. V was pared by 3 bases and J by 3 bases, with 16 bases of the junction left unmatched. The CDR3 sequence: CASSSTHSRGPGDTEAFF. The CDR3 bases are TGTGCCAGCAGCTCGACTCATAGCAGGGGGCCCGGGGACACTGAAGCTTTCTTT.

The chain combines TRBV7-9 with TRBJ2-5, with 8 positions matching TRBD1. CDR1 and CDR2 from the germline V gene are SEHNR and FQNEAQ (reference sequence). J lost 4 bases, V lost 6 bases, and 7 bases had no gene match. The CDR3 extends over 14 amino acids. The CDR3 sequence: CASRRLRGRETQYF. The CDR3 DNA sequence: TGTGCCAGCAGACGTCTCAGGGGGCGAGAGACCCAGTACTTC.

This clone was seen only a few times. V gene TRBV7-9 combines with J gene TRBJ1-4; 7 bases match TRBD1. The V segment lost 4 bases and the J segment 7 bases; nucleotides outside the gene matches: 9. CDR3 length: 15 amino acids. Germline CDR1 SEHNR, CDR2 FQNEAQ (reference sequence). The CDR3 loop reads CASSSLDRDREKLFF. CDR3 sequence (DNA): TGTGCCAGCAGCTCCTTAGACAGGGATCGTGAAAAACTGTTTTTT.

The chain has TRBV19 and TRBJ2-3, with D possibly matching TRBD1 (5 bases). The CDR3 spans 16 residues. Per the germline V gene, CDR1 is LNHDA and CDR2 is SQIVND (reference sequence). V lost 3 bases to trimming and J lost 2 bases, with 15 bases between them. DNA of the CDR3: TGTGCCAGTAGTATGGCCCCCCAGGACACCACAGATACGCAGTATTTT. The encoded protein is CASSMAPQDTTDTQYF.

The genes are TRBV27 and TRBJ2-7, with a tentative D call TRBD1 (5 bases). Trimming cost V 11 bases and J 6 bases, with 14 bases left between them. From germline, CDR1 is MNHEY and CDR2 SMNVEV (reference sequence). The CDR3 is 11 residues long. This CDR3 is CASAGIGEQYF. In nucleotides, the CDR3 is TGTGCCTCGGCAGGGATAGGCGAGCAGTACTTC.

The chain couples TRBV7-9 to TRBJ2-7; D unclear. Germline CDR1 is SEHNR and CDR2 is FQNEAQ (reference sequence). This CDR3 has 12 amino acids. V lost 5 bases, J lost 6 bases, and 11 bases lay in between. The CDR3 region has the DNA TGTGCCAGCAGCGTGACTGCTTTCGAGCAGTACTTC. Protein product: CASSVTAFEQYF.

CDR3 sequence (DNA): TGTGCCAGCAGCTTAGGGGGGACAGGCCTCAATGAGCAGTTCTTC. This encodes CASSLGGTGLNEQFF. This chain joins TRBV7-9 and TRBJ2-1, with 8 bases identical to TRBD1. The CDR3 runs to 15 residues. From germline, CDR1 is SEHNR and CDR2 FQNEAQ (reference sequence). The trim removed 1 base at V and 6 bases at J, leaving 5 bases unmatched.

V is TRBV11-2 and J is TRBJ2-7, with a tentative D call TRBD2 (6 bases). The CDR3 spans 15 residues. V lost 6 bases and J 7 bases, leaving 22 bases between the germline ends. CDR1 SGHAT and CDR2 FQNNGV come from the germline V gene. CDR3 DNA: TGTGCCAGCAGTAAAGCGGGTGGGGGGATAGGAGAGCAGTACTTC. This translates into CASSKAGGGIGEQYF. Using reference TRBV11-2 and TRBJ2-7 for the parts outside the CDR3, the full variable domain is EAGVAQSPRYKIIEKRQSVAFWCNPISGHATLYWYQQILGQGPKLLIQFQNNGVVDDSQLPKDRFSAERLKGVDSTLKIQPAKLEDSAVYLCASSKAGGGIGEQYFGPGTRLTVT.

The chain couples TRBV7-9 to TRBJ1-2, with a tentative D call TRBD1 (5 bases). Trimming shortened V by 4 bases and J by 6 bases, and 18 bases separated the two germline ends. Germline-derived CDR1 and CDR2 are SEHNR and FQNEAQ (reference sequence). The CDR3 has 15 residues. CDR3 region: CASSSGVTVVDGYTF. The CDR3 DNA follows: TGTGCCAGCAGCTCGGGGGTCACCGTCGTTGATGGCTACACCTTC.

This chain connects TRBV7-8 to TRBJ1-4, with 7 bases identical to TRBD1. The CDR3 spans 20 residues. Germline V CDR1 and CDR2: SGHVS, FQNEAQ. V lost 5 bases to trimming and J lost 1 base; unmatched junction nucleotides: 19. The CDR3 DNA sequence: TGTGCCAGCAGCCGCCGGGACAGTCATCAGAGGAAGGTAACTAATGAAAAACTGTTTTTT. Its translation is CASSRRDSHQRKVTNEKLFF.

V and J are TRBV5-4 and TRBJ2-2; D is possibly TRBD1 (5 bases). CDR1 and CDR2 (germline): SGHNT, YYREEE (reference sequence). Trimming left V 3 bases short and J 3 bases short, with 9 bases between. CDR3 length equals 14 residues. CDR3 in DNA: TGTGCCAGCAGCTCACCCAGGGACACCGGGGAGCTGTTTTTT. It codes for CASSSPRDTGELFF.

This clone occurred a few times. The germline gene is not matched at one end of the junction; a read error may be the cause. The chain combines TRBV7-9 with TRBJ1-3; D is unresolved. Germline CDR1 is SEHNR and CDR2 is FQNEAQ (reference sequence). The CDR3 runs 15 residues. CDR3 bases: TGTTCCAGCGAACAACCGCGGAGCTCTGGAAACACCATATATTTT. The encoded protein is CSSEQPRSSGNTIYF. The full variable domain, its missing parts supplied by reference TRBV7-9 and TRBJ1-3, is DTGVSQNPRHKITKRGQNVTFRCDPISEHNRLYWYRQTLGQGPEFLTYFQNEAQLEKSRLLSDRFSAERPKGSFSTLEIQRTEQGDSAMYLCSSEQPRSSGNTIYFGEGSWLTVV.

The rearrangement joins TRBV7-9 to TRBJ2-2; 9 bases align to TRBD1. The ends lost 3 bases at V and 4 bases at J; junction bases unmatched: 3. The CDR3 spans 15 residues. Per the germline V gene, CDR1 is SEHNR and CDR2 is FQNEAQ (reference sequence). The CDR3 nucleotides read TGTGCCAGCAGCTTGGGACAGGGCCCCACCGGGGAGCTGTTTTTT. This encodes CASSLGQGPTGELFF. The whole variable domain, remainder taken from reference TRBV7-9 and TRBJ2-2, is DTGVSQNPRHKITKRGQNVTFRCDPISEHNRLYWYRQTLGQGPEFLTYFQNEAQLEKSRLLSDRFSAERPKGSFSTLEIQRTEQGDSAMYLCASSLGQGPTGELFFGEGSRLTVL.

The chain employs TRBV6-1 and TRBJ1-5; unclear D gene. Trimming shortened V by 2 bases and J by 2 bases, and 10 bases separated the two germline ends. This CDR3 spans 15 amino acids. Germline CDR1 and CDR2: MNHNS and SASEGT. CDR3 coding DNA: TGTGCCAGCAGTGAACGCGCTCTCGGCAATCAGCCCCAGCATTTT. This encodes CASSERALGNQPQHF.